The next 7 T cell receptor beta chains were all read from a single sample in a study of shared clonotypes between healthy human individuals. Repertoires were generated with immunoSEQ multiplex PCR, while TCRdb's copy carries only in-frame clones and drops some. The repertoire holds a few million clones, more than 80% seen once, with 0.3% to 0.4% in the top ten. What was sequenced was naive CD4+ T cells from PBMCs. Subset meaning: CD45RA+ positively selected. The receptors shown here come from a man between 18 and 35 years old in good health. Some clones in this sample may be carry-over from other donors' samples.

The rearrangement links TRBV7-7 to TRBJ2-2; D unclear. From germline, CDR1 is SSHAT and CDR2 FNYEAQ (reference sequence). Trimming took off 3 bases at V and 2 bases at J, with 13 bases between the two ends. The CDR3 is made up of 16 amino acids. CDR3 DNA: TGTGCCAGCAGCTTCGCGACGGCCCCAAACACCGGGGAGCTGTTTTTT. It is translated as CASSFATAPNTGELFF.

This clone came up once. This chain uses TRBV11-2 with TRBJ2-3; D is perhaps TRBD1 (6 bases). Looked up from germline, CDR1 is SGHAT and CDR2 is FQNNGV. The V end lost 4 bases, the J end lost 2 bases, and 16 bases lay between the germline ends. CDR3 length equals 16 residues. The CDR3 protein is CASSSGYRVLTDTQYF. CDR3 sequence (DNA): TGTGCCAGCAGCTCCGGATACAGGGTTCTCACAGATACGCAGTATTTT. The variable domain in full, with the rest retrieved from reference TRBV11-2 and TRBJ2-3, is EAGVAQSPRYKIIEKRQSVAFWCNPISGHATLYWYQQILGQGPKLLIQFQNNGVVDDSQLPKDRFSAERLKGVDSTLKIQPAKLEDSAVYLCASSSGYRVLTDTQYFGPGTRLTVL.

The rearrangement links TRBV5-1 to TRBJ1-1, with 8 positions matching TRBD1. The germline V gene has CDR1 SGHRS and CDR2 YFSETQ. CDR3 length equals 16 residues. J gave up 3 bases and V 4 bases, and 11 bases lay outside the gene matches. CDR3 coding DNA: TGCGCCAGCAGCCTTATAGACAGGGGTATGTACACTGAAGCTTTCTTT. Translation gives CASSLIDRGMYTEAFF.

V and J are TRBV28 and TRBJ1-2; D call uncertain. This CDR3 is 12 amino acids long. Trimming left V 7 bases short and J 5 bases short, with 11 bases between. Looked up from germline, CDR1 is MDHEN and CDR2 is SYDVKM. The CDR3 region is CASTGGTYGYTF. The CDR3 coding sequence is TGTGCCAGCACCGGAGGAACGTATGGCTACACCTTC.

Here the CDR3 reads CASSFGQLNYGYTF. In nucleotides, the CDR3 is TGTGCCAGCAGCTTTGGACAACTTAACTATGGCTACACCTTC. The rearrangement uses TRBV7-8 and TRBJ1-2; possible D gene TRBD1, 5 bases. Germline V CDR1 and CDR2: SGHVS, FQNEAQ. The CDR3 length is 14 residues. Between the trimmed V and J ends, which lost 3 bases and 1 base, there was a span of 9 bases.

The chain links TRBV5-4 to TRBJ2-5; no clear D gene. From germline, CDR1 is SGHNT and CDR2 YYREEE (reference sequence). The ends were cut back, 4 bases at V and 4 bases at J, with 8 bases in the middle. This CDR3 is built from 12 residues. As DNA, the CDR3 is TGTGCCAGCAGCACCCTGCGAGAGACCCAGTACTTC. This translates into CASSTLRETQYF.

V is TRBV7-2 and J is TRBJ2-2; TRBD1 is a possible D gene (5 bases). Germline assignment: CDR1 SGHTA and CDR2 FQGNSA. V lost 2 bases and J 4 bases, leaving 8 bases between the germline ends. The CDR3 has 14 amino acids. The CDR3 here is CASSLQDSTGELFF. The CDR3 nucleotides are TGTGCCAGCAGCTTACAAGACAGCACCGGGGAGCTGTTTTTT.